The 8 T cell receptor beta chains listed next were all sequenced from one sample in a study of cytomegalovirus exposure and HLA in healthy donors. PCR used 60 Vbeta primers and 13 Jbeta primers. Some clones are missing from TCRdb's copy, which holds only in-frame ones; the method was immunoSEQ multiplex PCR. This table has about 160,000 clones, 60% to 80% appearing once. The sequenced sample was PBMCs. Receptors originate from a man in his 60s in good health and CMV-seronegative.

The chain carries TRBV19 and TRBJ1-1, with D possibly matching TRBD1 (6 bases). CDR1 is LNHDA, CDR2 SQIVND, per germline (reference sequence). This CDR3 has 15 residues. The V and J ends lost 7 bases and 6 bases respectively, with 21 bases between them. The CDR3, as DNA: TGTGCCAGTACTAGGACAGTTATGGGGGTGGCTGAAGCTTTCTTT. Encoded protein: CASTRTVMGVAEAFF.

The chain joins TRBV11-2 to TRBJ2-2; 10 bases line up with TRBD2. CDR3 length equals 16 residues. V was clipped by 6 bases and J by 5 bases; unmatched bases: 9. Looked up from germline, CDR1 is SGHAT and CDR2 is FQNNGV. The CDR3 is CASRSLAGVRTGELFF. The CDR3 DNA follows: TGTGCCAGCAGATCCCTAGCGGGGGTTAGGACCGGGGAGCTGTTTTTT.

This rearrangement joins TRBV6-5 to TRBJ2-2; tentatively, D is TRBD1 (7 bases). The germline CDR1 and CDR2 sequences are MNHEY and SVGAGI. Between the trimmed V and J ends, which lost 8 bases and 0 bases, there was a span of 10 bases. The CDR3 runs to 14 residues. CDR3 protein: CASLRGANTGELFF. The CDR3 DNA sequence: TGTGCCAGCCTCAGGGGGGCGAACACCGGGGAGCTGTTTTTT.

This chain uses TRBV4-3 with TRBJ1-1; TRBD1 is a possible D gene (6 bases). The V gene's germline CDR1 is LGHNA and CDR2 YSLEER. This CDR3 contains 14 residues. V dropped 4 bases and J dropped 10 bases, with 19 bases sitting between them. The CDR3: CASSLLTGQSLAFF. In nucleotides, the CDR3 is TGCGCCAGCAGCCTACTGACCGGACAGAGCTTAGCTTTCTTT.

This chain joins TRBV28 and TRBJ1-1; TRBD1 is a possible D gene (5 bases). V was cut by 0 bases and J by 0 bases, with 14 bases left in between. The CDR3 has 17 residues. Germline lookup yields CDR1 MDHEN and CDR2 SYDVKM. In DNA form, the CDR3 reads TGTGCCAGCAGTTTATGGGGTGCGGGGCCCATGAACACTGAAGCTTTCTTT. Its translation is CASSLWGAGPMNTEAFF.

The sample holds one count of this clone. The chain joins TRBV25-1 to TRBJ1-1; D is ambiguous. V gave up 4 bases and J gave up 1 base, with 7 bases separating them. This CDR3 is 13 amino acids long. Germline V gives CDR1 MGHDK, CDR2 SYGVNS. The CDR3, as DNA: TGTGCCAGCAGTGTATCAGGGAACACTGAAGCTTTCTTT. Translated: CASSVSGNTEAFF.

The gene calls are TRBV28 and TRBJ1-4, with 9 nucleotides matching TRBD1. V trimming: 7 bases; J trimming: 4 bases; junction bases outside the gene matches: 7. The CDR3 has 15 residues. Germline V gene data show CDR1 as MDHEN and CDR2 as SYDVKM. The CDR3 nucleotides read TGTGCCAGCAACTCGGGGGACAGGGTTAATGAAAAACTGTTTTTT. This translates into CASNSGDRVNEKLFF.

The chain employs TRBV4-1 and TRBJ2-3; D remains unclear. Germline loops: CDR1 MGHRA, CDR2 YSYEKL. This CDR3 contains 13 residues. V gave up 2 bases and J gave up 4 bases, with 7 bases separating them. CDR3 in DNA: TGCGCCAGCAGCCAACTTGAGGCAGATACGCAGTATTTT. Protein sequence: CASSQLEADTQYF.